The 15 T cell receptor beta chains presented below share a single source sample, sequenced in a study of blood T cell repertoires in COVID-19. Assay: immunoSEQ multiplex PCR; the TCRdb copy retains only in-frame clones and omits some. The repertoire consists of hundreds of thousands of clones, with 70% to 90% occurring once and the leading ten covering around 12%. The material sequenced was peripheral blood. Source of these receptors: a woman in her 70s with COVID-19, enrolled during active disease.

The chain combines TRBV27 with TRBJ2-1, with 11 bases fitting TRBD2. From germline, CDR1 is MNHEY and CDR2 SMNVEV (reference sequence). The CDR3 length is 14 residues. With V trimmed by 3 bases and J by 7 bases, 2 bases remained unmatched. CDR3 bases: TGTGCCAGCAGTTTTGGGACTAGCGGAAATGAGCAGTTCTTC. This codes for CASSFGTSGNEQFF.

The gene calls are TRBV7-2 and TRBJ2-5, with TRBD2 identical over 12 bases. The J segment lost 5 bases and the V segment lost 6 bases, leaving 10 bases of the junction unmatched. CDR1 and CDR2 from the germline V gene are SGHTA and FQGNSA. The CDR3 covers 16 residues. CDR3 bases: TGTGCCAGCAGGCCGACTAGCGGGGGACCGGCGGAGACCCAGTACTTC. This encodes CASRPTSGGPAETQYF.

The genes are TRBV30 and TRBJ1-2; a possible D gene is TRBD1 (5 bases). Germline V gene sequence: CDR1 GTSNPN, CDR2 SVGIG (reference sequence). The V end was cut by 0 bases, the J end by 8 bases, with 19 bases between. The CDR3 has 15 amino acids. The CDR3, as DNA: TGTGCCTGGAGTGTAGTCGGCGGGACTCGATTGGGCTACACCTTC. Translating gives CAWSVVGGTRLGYTF.

This clone occurred many times. The V call is TRBV20-1, the J call TRBJ1-4, with 7 bases that match TRBD1. CDR1 and CDR2 from the germline V gene are DFQATT and SNEGSKA (reference sequence). Trimming at V came to 3 bases and at J to 8 bases, leaving 3 bases not matched to a gene. The CDR3 totals 12 residues. The CDR3 protein is CSASEGAEKLFF. Written as DNA, the CDR3 is TGCAGTGCTAGTGAGGGGGCCGAAAAACTGTTTTTT.

The chain couples TRBV27 to TRBJ1-2; 9 bases agree with TRBD1. The CDR3 runs 14 residues. J lost 8 bases, V lost 5 bases, and 9 bases had no gene match. The germline CDR1 and CDR2 sequences are MNHEY and SMNVEV (reference sequence). The CDR3: CASSPGTGWYGYTF. CDR3 coding DNA: TGTGCCAGCAGTCCCGGGACAGGGTGGTACGGCTACACCTTC.

The CDR3, as DNA: TGTGCCAGCAGCGAACCTCGGGACAGTAGCCCCAATGAGCAGTTCTTC. The encoded protein is CASSEPRDSSPNEQFF. The chain joins TRBV21-1 to TRBJ2-1; TRBD1, the D gene given by the table, was not confirmed from the DNA. TRBV21-1 is flagged as a pseudogene. The CDR3 runs to 16 residues.

The chain's CDR3 is CATQGLAGAGETQYF. The CDR3 region has the DNA TGCGCCACCCAAGGACTAGCGGGGGCGGGAGAGACCCAGTACTTC. The chain employs TRBV5-1 and TRBJ2-5, with TRBD2 matching 13 bases. This CDR3 is built from 15 residues. Germline CDR1 SGHRS, CDR2 YFSETQ. V was clipped by 9 bases and J by 4 bases; unmatched bases: 9.

The sample holds a few counts of this clone. The V call is TRBV3-1 (or the pseudogene TRBV3-2), the J call TRBJ2-1; the D gene is possibly TRBD2 (7 bases). The CDR3 contains 17 residues. From germline, CDR1 is LGHDT and CDR2 YNNKEL (reference sequence). V lost 4 bases to trimming and J lost 5 bases, with 21 bases between them. The DNA of the CDR3 is TGTGCCAGCAGCCCCTTGCAGGCCAGGGGAGGGAACAATGAGCAGTTCTTC. This translates into CASSPLQARGGNNEQFF.

The rearrangement joins TRBV9 to TRBJ2-7; 9 nucleotides line up with TRBD1. The trim removed 5 bases at V and 3 bases at J, leaving 6 bases unmatched. The CDR3 has 14 amino acids. Germline CDR1 is SGDLS and CDR2 is YYNGEE. The CDR3 loop reads CASSDGQGNYEQYF. The CDR3 DNA follows: TGTGCCAGCAGTGACGGACAGGGGAACTACGAGCAGTACTTC.

The J gene is TRBJ1-3, the V gene TRBV19; D ambiguous. There are 13 residues in the CDR3. Trimming removed 8 bases at V and 0 bases at J, with 8 bases between. Germline V lookup: CDR1 LNHDA, CDR2 SQIVND (reference sequence). CDR3 sequence (DNA): TGTGCCAGTCGCACAGACTCTGGAAACACCATATATTTT. Encoded protein: CASRTDSGNTIYF.

The chain combines TRBV24-1 with TRBJ1-2, with 10 bases matching TRBD1. V was pared by 3 bases and J by 4 bases, with 4 bases of the junction left unmatched. Germline-derived CDR1 and CDR2 are KGHDR and SFDVKD. There are 15 residues in the CDR3. CDR3 coding DNA: TGTGCCACCAGTGATCCGGGACAGGGGATCTATGGCTACACCTTC. It encodes CATSDPGQGIYGYTF.

The J gene is TRBJ2-5, the V gene TRBV6-4; 10 bases are a match to TRBD2. The CDR3 is made up of 17 amino acids. Germline CDR1 is MRHNA and CDR2 is SNTAGT. The trim removed 6 bases at V and 2 bases at J, leaving 12 bases unmatched. CDR3 amino acids: CASRDLGLAVLQETQYF. Written as DNA, the CDR3 is TGTGCCAGCAGGGACCTAGGACTAGCGGTGCTACAAGAGACCCAGTACTTC.

The chain uses TRBV7-8 and TRBJ2-5; 8 bases agree with TRBD2. CDR1 and CDR2 (germline): SGHVS, FQNEAQ. The CDR3 loop spans 14 amino acids. The J segment lost 6 bases and the V segment lost 4 bases, leaving 7 bases of the junction unmatched. The CDR3 sequence: CASSSRTSLKTQYF. The CDR3 DNA sequence: TGTGCCAGCAGCTCGCGGACTAGCCTGAAGACCCAGTACTTC.

The V gene is TRBV3-1 (or the pseudogene TRBV3-2), the J gene TRBJ1-1, with D perhaps matching TRBD1 (5 bases). V was cut by 4 bases and J by 1 base, with 10 bases left in between. The CDR3 covers 14 residues. The germline V gene has CDR1 LGHDT and CDR2 YNNKEL (reference sequence). The CDR3 spells CASSRGDSNTEAFF. The CDR3 nucleotides are TGTGCCAGCAGCCGGGGGGACTCGAACACTGAAGCTTTCTTT.

The gene calls are TRBV2 and TRBJ2-6; perhaps TRBD1 as D (6 bases). This CDR3 has 17 amino acids. V lost 6 bases and J lost 4, with 19 bases in between. Germline V gene data show CDR1 as SNHLY and CDR2 as FYNNEI. The DNA of the CDR3 is TGTGCCAGCAGCCAACTGACAGGCCGGAGAGGGGCCAACGTCCTGACTTTC. This encodes CASSQLTGRRGANVLTF.